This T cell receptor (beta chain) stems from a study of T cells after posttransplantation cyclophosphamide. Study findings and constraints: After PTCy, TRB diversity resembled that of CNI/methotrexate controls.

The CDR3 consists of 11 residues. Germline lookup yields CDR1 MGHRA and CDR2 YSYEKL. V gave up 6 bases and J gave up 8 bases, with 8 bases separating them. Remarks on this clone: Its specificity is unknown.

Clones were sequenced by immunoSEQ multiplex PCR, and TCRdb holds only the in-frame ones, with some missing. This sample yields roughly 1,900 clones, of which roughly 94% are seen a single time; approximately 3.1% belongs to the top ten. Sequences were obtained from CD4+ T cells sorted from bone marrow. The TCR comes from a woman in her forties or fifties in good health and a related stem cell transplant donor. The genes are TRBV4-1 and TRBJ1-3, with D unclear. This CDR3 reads CASSTQDTIYF. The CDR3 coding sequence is TGCGCCAGCAGTACCCAGGACACCATATATTTT.